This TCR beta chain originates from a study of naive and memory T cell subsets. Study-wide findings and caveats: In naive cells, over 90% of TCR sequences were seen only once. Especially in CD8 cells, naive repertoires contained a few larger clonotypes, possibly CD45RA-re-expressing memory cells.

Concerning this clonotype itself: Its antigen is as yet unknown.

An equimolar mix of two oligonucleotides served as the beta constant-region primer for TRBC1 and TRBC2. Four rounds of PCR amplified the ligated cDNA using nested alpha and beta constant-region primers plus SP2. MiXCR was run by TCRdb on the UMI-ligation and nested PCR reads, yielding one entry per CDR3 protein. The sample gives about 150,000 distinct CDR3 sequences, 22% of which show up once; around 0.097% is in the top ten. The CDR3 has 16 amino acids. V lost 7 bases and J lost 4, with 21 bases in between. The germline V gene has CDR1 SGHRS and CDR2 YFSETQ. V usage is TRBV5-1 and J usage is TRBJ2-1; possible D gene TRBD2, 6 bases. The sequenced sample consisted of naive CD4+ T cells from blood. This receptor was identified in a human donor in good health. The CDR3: CASSLPSLASYNEQFF. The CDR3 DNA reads TGCGCCAGCTCTTTACCCTCTCTAGCGTCATACAATGAGCAGTTCTTC. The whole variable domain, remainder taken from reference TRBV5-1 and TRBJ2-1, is KAGVTQTPRYLIKTRGQQVTLSCSPISGHRSVSWYQQTPGQGLQFLFEYFSETQRNKGNFPGRFSGRQFSNSRSEMNVSTLELGDSALYLCASSLPSLASYNEQFFGPGTRLTVL.